This passage covers 32 T cell receptor beta chains from one sample sequenced in a study of T cell responses to AZD1222 COVID-19 vaccine. Clones were read by immunoSEQ multiplex PCR, and TCRdb kept only the in-frame ones, dropping some. The sample lists about 120,000 clones, about 91% occurring once. Here the sequenced sample was peripheral blood, taken 28 days after the second AZD1222 dose. These receptors all stem from an adult who received the AZD1222 COVID-19 vaccine.

In its sample, this clone was seen a few times. J is TRBJ1-1 and V is TRBV7-8; the match to TRBD1 covers 7 bases. J gave up 3 bases and V 1 base, and 8 bases lay outside the gene matches. This CDR3 comprises 16 residues. In germline, CDR1 is SGHVS, CDR2 FQNEAQ. This CDR3 reads CASSLVEGAGYTEAFF. In nucleotides, the CDR3 is TGTGCCAGCAGCTTAGTGGAGGGGGCTGGGTACACTGAAGCTTTCTTT.

This chain joins TRBV5-1 and TRBJ2-5; D perhaps matches TRBD2 (7 bases). The CDR3 loop spans 15 amino acids. V shed 7 bases and J shed 6 bases, with 22 bases lying between them. Germline V gene lookup returns CDR1 SGHRS and CDR2 YFSETQ. The CDR3 sequence is CASSGGGGIGKTQYF. As DNA, the CDR3 is TGCGCCAGCTCCGGGGGAGGGGGTATAGGAAAGACCCAGTACTTC. The whole variable domain, filled in from reference TRBV5-1 and TRBJ2-5, reads KAGVTQTPRYLIKTRGQQVTLSCSPISGHRSVSWYQQTPGQGLQFLFEYFSETQRNKGNFPGRFSGRQFSNSRSEMNVSTLELGDSALYLCASSGGGGIGKTQYFGPGTRLLVL.

This clone was counted once. This rearrangement joins TRBV2 to TRBJ1-5, with unresolved D. Trimming cost V 2 bases and J 4 bases, with 12 bases left between them. The CDR3 runs 15 residues. The V gene's germline CDR1 is SNHLY and CDR2 FYNNEI. DNA for the CDR3: TGTGCCAGCAGTGAAAAATGGTGGCAGAATCAGCCCCAGCATTTT. It is translated as CASSEKWWQNQPQHF.

This chain connects TRBV2 to TRBJ1-2; maybe TRBD1 (6 bases). The CDR3 runs to 13 residues. Germline V gene sequence: CDR1 SNHLY, CDR2 FYNNEI. Trimming removed 7 bases from V and 2 bases from J, with 11 bases in between. The CDR3 region is CASTRDKNYGYTF. DNA of the CDR3: TGTGCCAGCACCCGGGACAAGAACTATGGCTACACCTTC.

This clone was seen only a few times. The chain couples TRBV7-8 to TRBJ2-1; perhaps TRBD1 as D (7 bases). Germline loops: CDR1 SGHVS, CDR2 FQNEAQ. CDR3 length equals 14 residues. Trimming left V 8 bases short and J 6 bases short, with 17 bases between. CDR3 region: CASVIQGGVNEQFF. CDR3 sequence (DNA): TGTGCCAGCGTCATCCAGGGGGGAGTCAATGAGCAGTTCTTC. Based on the CDR3 plus reference TRBV7-8 and TRBJ2-1, the full variable domain is GAGVSQSPRYKVAKRGQDVALRCDPISGHVSLFWYQQALGQGPEFLTYFQNEAQLDKSGLPSDRFFAERPEGSVSTLKIQRTQQEDSAVYLCASVIQGGVNEQFFGPGTRLTVL.

The chain has TRBV28 and TRBJ1-1, with D perhaps TRBD1 (6 bases). Germline V gives CDR1 MDHEN, CDR2 SYDVKM. Trimming cost V 6 bases and J 2 bases, with 16 bases left between them. This CDR3 has 15 residues. CDR3 nucleotides: TGTGCCAGCAGCAGGGACATTGGGGGAAACACTGAAGCTTTCTTT. Translated, it gives CASSRDIGGNTEAFF.

V and J are TRBV29-1 and TRBJ2-5; D is uncertain. The V end lost 4 bases, the J end lost 2 bases, and 11 bases lay between the germline ends. The CDR3 length is 13 residues. Germline V gives CDR1 SQVTM, CDR2 ANQGSEA. CDR3 residues: CSVVGFNQETQYF. CDR3 nucleotides: TGCAGCGTTGTTGGGTTTAATCAAGAGACCCAGTACTTC.

The chain joins TRBV5-1 to TRBJ2-1; 9 bases match TRBD2. CDR1 is SGHRS and CDR2 is YFSETQ in the germline V gene. V shed 2 bases, J shed 4 bases, and the junction held 7 bases outside the gene matches. The CDR3 is 16 amino acids. The CDR3 loop is CASSFTTSGIYNEQFF. CDR3 nucleotides: TGCGCCAGCAGCTTTACGACTAGCGGAATATACAATGAGCAGTTCTTC.

The V gene is TRBV5-1, the J gene TRBJ2-1; D is unresolved. Germline CDR1 SGHRS, CDR2 YFSETQ. The CDR3 totals 16 residues. V was trimmed by 1 base and J by 3 bases, leaving 14 bases between them. For the CDR3, the DNA is TGCGCCAGCAGCTTGACAGTGGGAATGGGCTACAATGAGCAGTTCTTC. Protein sequence: CASSLTVGMGYNEQFF.

The V gene is TRBV2, the J gene TRBJ2-1; TRBD2 aligns across 11 bases. The CDR3 contains 15 residues. CDR1 and CDR2 (germline): SNHLY, FYNNEI. With 6 bases clipped from V and 9 bases from J, the junction kept 10 bases outside the gene matches. CDR3 nucleotides: TGTGCCAGCAGCCTAGGGGGTAGCGGGAGGGTTGAGCAGTTCTTC. As protein: CASSLGGSGRVEQFF.

This chain connects TRBV7-8 to TRBJ2-1; 8 bases agree with TRBD2. With V trimmed by 3 bases and J by 9 bases, 7 bases remained unmatched. This CDR3 region has 14 residues. From germline, CDR1 is SGHVS and CDR2 FQNEAQ. The CDR3 spells CASSLGGLALEQFF. The CDR3 coding sequence is TGTGCCAGCAGCTTGGGTGGACTAGCTCTTGAGCAGTTCTTC.

V and J are TRBV10-3 and TRBJ1-5, with D unresolved. There are 15 residues in the CDR3. With 0 bases removed from V and 0 bases from J, the gap between germline ends came to 6 bases. Germline-derived CDR1 and CDR2 are ENHRY and SYGVKD. The CDR3 coding sequence is TGTGCCATCAGTGAGTCAACGGTTAGCAATCAGCCCCAGCATTTT. Translating it yields CAISESTVSNQPQHF.

The CDR3 coding sequence is TGTGCCGGCACGGGACAGGGGGATGGTGAAGCTTTCTTT. This encodes CAGTGQGDGEAFF. The rearrangement joins TRBV2 to TRBJ1-1, with 11 bases matching TRBD1. Unmatched junction bases numbered 9, after V lost 11 bases and J lost 7 bases. The CDR3 is 13 residues long. Germline assignment: CDR1 SNHLY and CDR2 FYNNEI.

V gene TRBV6-5 combines with J gene TRBJ2-5, with TRBD1 matching over 8 bases. Trimming at V came to 6 bases and at J to 5 bases, leaving 5 bases not matched to a gene. The CDR3 contains 13 residues. Per germline, CDR1 MNHEY and CDR2 SVGAGI. The CDR3 DNA follows: TGTGCCAGCAGCAGGGACAGGTGGGAGACCCAGTACTTC. Amino acid sequence: CASSRDRWETQYF.

The chain employs TRBV28 and TRBJ1-5; D is ambiguous. CDR3 length: 12 amino acids. V was pared by 5 bases and J by 9 bases, with 11 bases between. The germline V gene has CDR1 MDHEN and CDR2 SYDVKM. CDR3: CASSPPRGPQHF. CDR3 coding DNA: TGTGCCAGCAGTCCCCCTCGGGGGCCCCAGCATTTT.

The chain has TRBV30 and TRBJ1-3; D uncertain. V was clipped by 5 bases and J by 5 bases, with 16 bases between them. CDR1 GTSNPN and CDR2 SVGIG come from the germline V gene (reference sequence). The CDR3 is 14 amino acids. The CDR3 loop reads CAWATSGPRNTIYF. Here the CDR3 DNA reads TGTGCCTGGGCCACCTCCGGACCACGAAACACCATATATTTT.

V is TRBV25-1 and J is TRBJ2-3; a possible D gene is TRBD2 (6 bases). This CDR3 comprises 12 residues. The germline V gene has CDR1 MGHDK and CDR2 SYGVNS. Trimming pared 10 bases from V and 6 bases from J, leaving 14 bases between. CDR3 nucleotides: TGTGCCACGTTAGCGGCAGGCGATACGCAGTATTTT. It is translated as CATLAAGDTQYF.

This clone was picked up one time. This rearrangement joins TRBV28 to TRBJ1-2; 12 bases line up with TRBD1. Looked up from germline, CDR1 is MDHEN and CDR2 is SYDVKM. The CDR3 runs 17 residues. The V segment lost 9 bases and the J segment 0 bases; nucleotides outside the gene matches: 11. CDR3 sequence: CASGGTGGAAANYGYTF. Written as DNA, the CDR3 is TGTGCCAGTGGGGGGACAGGGGGCGCGGCGGCTAACTATGGCTACACCTTC.

The sample holds one count of this clone. The chain carries TRBV2 and TRBJ2-1; D is unclear. Trimming removed 7 bases from V and 3 bases from J, with 4 bases in between. Germline lookup yields CDR1 SNHLY and CDR2 FYNNEI. The CDR3 is made up of 11 amino acids. The CDR3 DNA is TGTGCCAGCACCGGCTACAATGAGCAGTTCTTC. Translation: CASTGYNEQFF.

The chain is built from TRBV4-1 and TRBJ1-4, with D perhaps TRBD1 (6 bases). CDR3 size: 15 residues. With 0 bases removed from V and 8 bases from J, the gap between germline ends came to 13 bases. Germline V CDR1 and CDR2: MGHRA, YSYEKL. The CDR3 region is CASSQDPGDWEKLFF. In DNA, the CDR3 is TGCGCCAGCAGCCAAGATCCAGGGGATTGGGAAAAACTGTTTTTT.

DNA for the CDR3: TGTGCCAGCAGTTTTAGTGGTATCTACGAGCAGTACTTC. Protein: CASSFSGIYEQYF. This chain uses TRBV28 with TRBJ2-7; D gene ambiguous. Germline values: CDR1 MDHEN, CDR2 SYDVKM. Trimming took off 3 bases at V and 3 bases at J, with 9 bases between the two ends. The CDR3 runs 13 residues.

This sequence joins TRBV10-2 and TRBJ1-2; TRBD1 might be the D (5 bases). Trimming left V 5 bases short and J 4 bases short, with 14 bases between. This CDR3 contains 14 residues. Germline assignment: CDR1 WSHSY and CDR2 SAAADI. CDR3 region: CASSPGASGYGYTF. Here the CDR3 DNA reads TGCGCCAGCAGTCCCGGGGCCTCGGGCTATGGCTACACCTTC.

V usage is TRBV11-1 and J usage is TRBJ2-5; 12 nucleotides match TRBD2. The trim removed 5 bases at V and 5 bases at J, leaving 6 bases unmatched. This CDR3 region has 15 residues. The germline CDR1 and CDR2 sequences are SGHAT and FQDESV (reference sequence). The CDR3, as DNA: TGTGCCAGCAGCGAACTAGCGGGAGGTGGCGAGACCCAGTACTTC. Translation gives CASSELAGGGETQYF.

The chain uses TRBV15 and TRBJ2-6; D is uncertain. The CDR3 totals 16 residues. Germline CDR1 is LNHNV and CDR2 is YYDKDF (reference sequence). With 1 base removed from V and 0 bases from J, the gap between germline ends came to 7 bases. CDR3 bases: TGTGCCACCAGCAGAGCGGGTTACTCTGGGGCCAACGTCCTGACTTTC. This gives the protein CATSRAGYSGANVLTF.

The CDR3 is CASSRETLYYEQYF. The CDR3 DNA reads as TGTGCCAGTAGCCGCGAAACCCTTTACTACGAGCAGTACTTC. The chain uses TRBV19 and TRBJ2-7; D unclear. Germline V CDR1 and CDR2: LNHDA, SQIVND (reference sequence). Between the trimmed V and J ends, which lost 6 bases and 3 bases, there was a span of 15 bases. The CDR3 is 14 amino acids.

The chain combines TRBV30 with TRBJ2-7; TRBD2 matches at 8 bases. The CDR3 contains 14 residues. The J segment lost 2 bases and the V segment lost 2 bases, leaving 5 bases of the junction unmatched. CDR1 is GTSNPN and CDR2 is SVGIG in the germline V gene (reference sequence). This CDR3 reads CAWSRVAGTYEQYF. The CDR3, as DNA: TGTGCCTGGAGTCGAGTAGCGGGAACCTACGAGCAGTACTTC.

The rearrangement uses TRBV9 and TRBJ1-5; 7 positions agree with TRBD1. This CDR3 is built from 14 residues. The junction had 5 bases not matched to a gene; V was cut back by 3 bases and J by 5 bases. The germline V gene has CDR1 SGDLS and CDR2 YYNGEE. The CDR3 loop reads CASSAGQRYQPQHF. For the CDR3, the DNA is TGTGCCAGCAGCGCGGGACAGCGATATCAGCCCCAGCATTTT.

This chain connects TRBV5-4 to TRBJ2-7; TRBD1 aligns across 8 bases. This CDR3 contains 15 residues. The V gene end was trimmed by 4 bases and the J gene end by 1 base; junction bases not matched to a gene: 7. CDR1 SGHNT and CDR2 YYREEE come from the germline V gene (reference sequence). CDR3 residues: CASSLGQDISYEQYF. In nucleotides, the CDR3 is TGTGCCAGCAGCCTGGGACAGGACATATCCTACGAGCAGTACTTC.

The rearrangement links TRBV7-3 to TRBJ1-2, with D tentatively TRBD1 (6 bases). There are 15 residues in the CDR3. V lost 5 bases and J lost 4, with 17 bases in between. CDR1 and CDR2 from the germline V gene are SGHTA and FQGTGA. The DNA for the CDR3 is TGTGCCAGCAGCCTAAGGGGGGGCGCGAGCTATGGCTACACCTTC. Translating gives CASSLRGGASYGYTF.

The V and J genes are TRBV9 and TRBJ2-7; the match to TRBD2 covers 8 bases. Germline V gene sequence: CDR1 SGDLS, CDR2 YYNGEE. CDR3 length: 14 amino acids. V gave up 2 bases and J gave up 3 bases; unmatched junction bases: 4. CDR3 region: CASSVSGTDYEQYF. The CDR3 coding sequence is TGTGCCAGCAGCGTTAGCGGGACCGACTACGAGCAGTACTTC.

The chain couples TRBV27 to TRBJ2-1; 7 positions match TRBD2. V lost 4 bases and J lost 4; bases outside the gene matches: 7. The CDR3 covers 15 residues. CDR1 is MNHEY, CDR2 SMNVEV, per germline (reference sequence). CDR3 bases: TGTGCCAGCAGTTCTAGCGGTAGCGGGTACAATGAGCAGTTCTTC. Amino acids: CASSSSGSGYNEQFF.

The V call is TRBV6-6, the J call TRBJ1-1; D gene ambiguous. Looked up from germline, CDR1 is MNHNY and CDR2 is SVGAGI (reference sequence). The germline V and J ends were trimmed by 8 bases and 0 bases, with 4 bases remaining between them. The CDR3 extends over 11 amino acids. CDR3 sequence (DNA): TGTGCCAGCGGTATGAACACTGAAGCTTTCTTT. Translated: CASGMNTEAFF.